The TCR beta chain described here comes from a study of blood T cell repertoires in COVID-19 (dated by TCRdb to about 2020). General notes on the study: Samples covering the acute and convalescent phases of COVID-19 were provided by collaborators in the United States, Italy and Spain. Nearly every sample came with metadata listing a de-identified subject ID, COVID-19 status, age in years and sex. The samples were drawn from the first 160 participants of the ongoing ImmuneRACE study and from roughly 1,300 subjects provided by 6 global collaborators. Deeply sampled blood TCRbeta repertoires from subjects exposed to, actively infected with, or recovered from COVID-19 were included in the dataset. Where HLA class I and class II types were available, the types were taken from metadata supplied by the sample provider, not from assay-based typing. A freely available public database, intended as a resource for researchers studying the immune response to SARS-CoV-2, is where the repertoires were released. The material from the prospective study consisted of cDNA or gDNA derived from T cells, B-cell-depleted T cells, or PBMCs.

Including the terminal cysteine and phenylalanine, the CDR3 comprises 15 residues. Left in the record is the CDR3 DNA by itself, 45 bases read in frame from the first base. This clone is a singleton in its sample. Its binding antigen is unknown. The sample holds no much larger clone one base away, and base qualities are not on file. Overall results and qualifications from the work: The amount of clinical and demographic metadata varied by source and participant and was provided uncurated.

The immunoSEQ Assay, a bias-controlled multiplex PCR, was used to amplify TCRbeta CDR3 regions from genomic DNA. Regarding the original processing steps: The number of nucleated cells in each sample was estimated from the amplification of reference gene primers within the assay. To quantify the absolute abundance of each unique TCRbeta CDR3 rearrangement, sequence reads were collapsed and filtered. Productive Simpson clonality was computed per sample as the square root of Simpson's diversity index over productive rearrangements. The clones in this table, taken by TCRdb from immuneACCESS, are in-frame only. Not every clone is retained; where verified, under half of the shortfall comes from an unresolved V gene, and the cause of the rest is unknown. The DNA was the basis for D and trimming; V, J and clone size are from that table. The sample table contains fewer than 350,000 clones; only one count was recorded for around 90% of them. Jointly, the top ten make up about 2.1% of the sample.

Enrolling through a virtual design, the prospective study's participants ranged in age from roughly 18 to 100 years and lived across roughly 23 United States geographic areas. In the prospective study, participants were assigned to cohorts based on the clinical history participants reported in a screening survey and a study questionnaire. In the prospective study, mobile phlebotomists collected whole blood, serum and a nasopharyngeal or oropharyngeal swab from each participant. Over a roughly two-month period, participants in the prospective study had the option of providing additional blood draws and questionnaires. Before DNA extraction, blood samples from the prospective study were shipped at room temperature or frozen.

The TCR was taken from a woman in her 40s with acute COVID-19. Sequences were obtained from PBMCs or T cells enriched from blood (not recorded which). The chain links TRBV21-1 with TRBJ2-5; the D call in the table, TRBD1, was not verified against the DNA. TRBV21-1 is deemed a pseudogene. The encoded CDR3 is CASSNGQGTKETQYF. The nucleotide sequence reads as follows: TGTGCCAGCAGCAACGGTCAGGGCACAAAAGAGACCCAGTACTTC.